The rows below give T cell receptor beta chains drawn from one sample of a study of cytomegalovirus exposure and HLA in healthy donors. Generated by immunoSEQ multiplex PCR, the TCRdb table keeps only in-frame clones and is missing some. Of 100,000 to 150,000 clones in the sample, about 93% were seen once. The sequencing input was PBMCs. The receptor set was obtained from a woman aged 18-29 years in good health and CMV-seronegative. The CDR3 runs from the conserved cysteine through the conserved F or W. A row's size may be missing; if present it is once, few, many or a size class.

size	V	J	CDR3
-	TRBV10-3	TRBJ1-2	CAISEDRGLTF
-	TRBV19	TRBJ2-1	CASTKGRAGQFF
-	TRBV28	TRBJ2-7	CASSFTAVNYEQYF
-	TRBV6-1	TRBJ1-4	CASSDGTQGPNEKLFF
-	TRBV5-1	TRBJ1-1	CASSLDRVNTEAFF
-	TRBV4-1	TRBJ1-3	CASSQGSHGSSGNTIYF
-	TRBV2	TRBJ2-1	CASETSGGLEQFF
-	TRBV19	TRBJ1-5	CASSLRGALGSNQPQHF
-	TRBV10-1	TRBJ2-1	CASSLAGVGYNEQFF
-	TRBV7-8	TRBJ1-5	CASSLSTGGHQPQHF
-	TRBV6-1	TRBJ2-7	CASTIGYEQYF
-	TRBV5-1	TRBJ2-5	CASSLGRQVAETQYF
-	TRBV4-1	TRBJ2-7	CASSQEWQYEQYF
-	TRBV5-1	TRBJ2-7	CASSLLGQPNHEQYF
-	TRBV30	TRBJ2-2	CAWRGLLTGELFF
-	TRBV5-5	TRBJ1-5	CASSELLNQPQHF
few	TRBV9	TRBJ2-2	CASSVAGGANTGELFF
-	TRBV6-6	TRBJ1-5	CASIRQGRSNQPQHF
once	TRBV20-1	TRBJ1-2	CSARTGLGYTF
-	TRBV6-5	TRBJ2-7	CASRATSGSYEQYF
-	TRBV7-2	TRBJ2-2	CASSARTRGVGELFF
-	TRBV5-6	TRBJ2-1	CASSPFSYNEQFF
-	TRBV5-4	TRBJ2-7	CATSTSGYEQYF
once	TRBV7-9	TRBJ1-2	CASSFSGEIANYGYTF
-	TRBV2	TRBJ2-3	CTGRREGTQYF
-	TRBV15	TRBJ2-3	CATSRSRGRSTDTQYF
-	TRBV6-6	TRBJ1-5	CASSYSSEPLQPQHF
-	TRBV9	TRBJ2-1	CASSAGYHNRGIDNEQFF
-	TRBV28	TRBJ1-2	CASTPPGYGYTF
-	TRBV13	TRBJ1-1	CASSLVGSWNTEAFF
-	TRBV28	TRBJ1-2	CASSSFRTDENGYTF
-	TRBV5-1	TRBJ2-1	CASSLDTSGMAYNEQFF